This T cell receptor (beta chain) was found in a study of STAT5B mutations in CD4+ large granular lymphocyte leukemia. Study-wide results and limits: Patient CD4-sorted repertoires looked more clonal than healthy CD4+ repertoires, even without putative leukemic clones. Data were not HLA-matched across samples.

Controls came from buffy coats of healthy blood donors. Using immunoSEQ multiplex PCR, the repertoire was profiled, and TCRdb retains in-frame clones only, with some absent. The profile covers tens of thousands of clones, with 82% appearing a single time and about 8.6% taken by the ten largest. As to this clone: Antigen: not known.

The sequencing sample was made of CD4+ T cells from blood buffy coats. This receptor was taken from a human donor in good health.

CDR3 loop: CASSPSTGIAGNTIYF. The DNA for the CDR3 is TGTGCCAGCTCACCATCTACGGGGATCGCTGGAAACACCATATATTTT. The chain joins TRBV18 to TRBJ1-3; D is undetermined. This CDR3 spans 16 amino acids. The germline V gene encodes CDR1 KGHSH and CDR2 LQKENI. Trimming shortened V by 2 bases and J by 2 bases, and 13 bases separated the two germline ends.